Shown below are 21 T cell receptor beta chains from a single sample sequenced in a study of blood T cell repertoires in COVID-19. Only in-frame clones appear in the TCRdb table, and some are missing; sequencing was by immunoSEQ multiplex PCR. The table includes approximately 200,000 clones, more than 80% detected once. The sequenced sample consisted of peripheral blood. The receptors stem from a young man with COVID-19, enrolled during active disease.

CDR3 sequence (DNA): TGTGCCAGCAGCCAAGACCGGAGCGGAAACACCGGGGAGCTGTTTTTT. Protein sequence: CASSQDRSGNTGELFF. The rearrangement joins TRBV3-1 (or the pseudogene TRBV3-2) to TRBJ2-2, with D possibly matching TRBD2 (5 bases). Trimming took 0 bases from V and 2 from J, leaving 10 bases between them. The CDR3 has 16 residues. Per the germline V gene, CDR1 is LGHDT and CDR2 is YNNKEL (reference sequence).

The chain is built from TRBV18 and TRBJ2-1; the D gene is possibly TRBD1 (6 bases). V gave up 3 bases and J gave up 8 bases, with 17 bases separating them. This CDR3 has 15 residues. Germline assignment: CDR1 KGHSH and CDR2 LQKENI. The CDR3 spells CASSPGDIRQYEQFF. The CDR3 nucleotides are TGTGCCAGCTCACCGGGGGACATTCGTCAATATGAGCAGTTCTTC.

This sequence joins TRBV10-3 and TRBJ1-5; no definite D call. The CDR3 loop spans 14 amino acids. Trimming left V 8 bases short and J 2 bases short, with 13 bases between. Germline V gives CDR1 ENHRY, CDR2 SYGVKD. The CDR3 sequence is CAIGPESGNQPQHF. CDR3 nucleotide sequence: TGTGCCATCGGGCCTGAGTCAGGCAATCAGCCCCAGCATTTT.

The chain joins TRBV28 to TRBJ1-1; weak D call: TRBD1 (5 bases). V was trimmed by 8 bases and J by 5 bases, leaving 18 bases between them. Germline V gene sequence: CDR1 MDHEN, CDR2 SYDVKM. The CDR3 consists of 14 residues. The CDR3 DNA follows: TGTGCCAGCCGCAGGGACTCCGGCTGGACTGAAGCTTTCTTT. Translating it yields CASRRDSGWTEAFF.

This chain links TRBV5-4 with TRBJ1-5; D is uncertain. V gave up 3 bases and J gave up 6 bases, with 10 bases separating them. The CDR3 covers 13 residues. The germline CDR1 and CDR2 sequences are SGHNT and YYREEE (reference sequence). Here the CDR3 reads CASSSAAGQPQHF. The CDR3 DNA reads TGTGCCAGCAGCTCGGCAGCGGGTCAGCCCCAGCATTTT.

This rearrangement joins TRBV7-3 to TRBJ2-1; 9 positions agree with TRBD1. The V and J ends lost 5 bases and 3 bases, in that order; junction bases with no gene match: 5. CDR1 is SGHTA, CDR2 FQGTGA, per germline. The CDR3 length is 15 residues. The CDR3 here is CASSPLGQGYNEQFF. The DNA of the CDR3 is TGTGCCAGCAGCCCGCTGGGACAGGGCTACAATGAGCAGTTCTTC.

A single count supports this clone. The chain uses TRBV19 and TRBJ2-3, with D possibly being TRBD2 (5 bases). In germline, CDR1 is LNHDA, CDR2 SQIVND (reference sequence). The CDR3 sequence is 16 residues long. V lost 9 bases, J lost 2 bases, and 21 bases lay in between. As DNA, the CDR3 is TGTGCCAGCTCGGGGTCAGGTTCAAAGTTCACAGATACGCAGTATTTT. Protein product: CASSGSGSKFTDTQYF.

The rearrangement links TRBV7-3 to TRBJ2-1, with D possibly matching TRBD1 (5 bases). CDR1 and CDR2 from the germline V gene are SGHTA and FQGTGA. This CDR3 is 15 amino acids long. Between the trimmed V and J ends, which lost 4 bases and 2 bases, there was a span of 12 bases. CDR3 in amino acids: CASSSGHIPYNEQFF. The CDR3 DNA follows: TGTGCCAGCAGCTCCGGACACATCCCCTACAATGAGCAGTTCTTC.

This clone showed up just once. The chain has TRBV5-6 and TRBJ1-1, with D possibly matching TRBD1 (5 bases). Germline V gene sequence: CDR1 SGHDT, CDR2 YYEEEE. The ends were cut back, 0 bases at V and 2 bases at J, with 14 bases in the middle. The CDR3 consists of 16 residues. The CDR3 nucleotides are TGTGCCAGCAGCTTGGATCGGGGGACCGTCAACACTGAAGCTTTCTTT. Its translation: CASSLDRGTVNTEAFF.

This chain joins TRBV2 and TRBJ1-2; TRBD1 is a possible D gene (5 bases). Germline V gene lookup returns CDR1 SNHLY and CDR2 FYNNEI. The CDR3 sequence is 13 residues long. The V gene lost 9 bases and the J gene lost 4 bases, with 15 bases spanning the gap. The CDR3 sequence is CASSQQELYGYTF. The DNA of the CDR3 is TGTGCCAGTTCCCAACAGGAGCTCTATGGCTACACCTTC.

V usage is TRBV7-2 and J usage is TRBJ2-7; 12 bases agree with TRBD1. CDR1 is SGHTA, CDR2 FQGNSA, per germline. Unmatched junction bases numbered 5, after V lost 5 bases and J lost 6 bases. CDR3 length equals 14 residues. The CDR3 bases are TGTGCCAGCAGCCCCGGGACAGGGGGCTTCGAGCAGTACTTC. It translates to CASSPGTGGFEQYF.

This rearrangement joins TRBV3-1 (or the pseudogene TRBV3-2) to TRBJ1-2; a possible D gene is TRBD1 (5 bases). This CDR3 has 15 amino acids. Per the germline V gene, CDR1 is LGHDT and CDR2 is YNNKEL (reference sequence). V gave up 6 bases and J gave up 0 bases, with 14 bases separating them. The CDR3 loop is CASRHDSTANYGYTF. The CDR3 DNA follows: TGTGCCAGCAGACACGACAGTACAGCTAACTATGGCTACACCTTC.

CDR3 in DNA: TGTGCCAGCAGCCAGGTCGGCGGGGTCAAAAACTACGAGCAGTACTTC. It translates to CASSQVGGVKNYEQYF. The J gene is TRBJ2-7, the V gene TRBV4-2; D might be TRBD2 (6 bases). Germline V lookup: CDR1 LGHNA, CDR2 YNFKEQ. CDR3 length: 16 amino acids. Trimming took 3 bases from V and 3 from J, leaving 18 bases between them.

The chain's CDR3 is CASSLARGSNQPQHF. DNA for the CDR3: TGTGCCAGCAGCTTGGCCCGGGGGAGCAATCAGCCCCAGCATTTT. The J gene is TRBJ1-5, the V gene TRBV5-4; TRBD1 might be the D (5 bases). Germline V lookup: CDR1 SGHNT, CDR2 YYREEE (reference sequence). This CDR3 spans 15 amino acids. V shed 0 bases and J shed 1 base, with 8 bases lying between them.

This clone was picked up one time. The V and J genes are TRBV18 and TRBJ1-3; D may be TRBD1 (6 bases). The CDR3 length is 16 residues. The germline V and J ends were trimmed by 4 bases and 0 bases, with 13 bases remaining between them. Germline V gives CDR1 KGHSH, CDR2 LQKENI. CDR3 bases: TGTGCCAGCTCACGGGGGCAGGGAGACTCTGGAAACACCATATATTTT. Its translation: CASSRGQGDSGNTIYF.

The sample holds a few counts of this clone. The chain links TRBV28 to TRBJ1-2; D ambiguous. The CDR3 is made up of 13 amino acids. V gave up 6 bases and J gave up 4 bases, with 12 bases separating them. Germline V gene sequence: CDR1 MDHEN, CDR2 SYDVKM. The CDR3, as DNA: TGTGCCAGCAGAGCCGGGAGCATCTATGGCTACACCTTC. It yields the protein CASRAGSIYGYTF.

The chain links TRBV21-1 to TRBJ1-6. TRBV21-1 is listed as a pseudogene. This CDR3 spans 12 amino acids. CDR3 in amino acids: CASGSRDSPLHF. CDR3 sequence (DNA): TGTGCCAGCGGCTCACGGGATTCACCCCTCCACTTT.

This clone came up once. V gene TRBV3-1 (or the pseudogene TRBV3-2) combines with J gene TRBJ2-1; 12 bases match TRBD2. CDR1 LGHDT and CDR2 YNNKEL come from the germline V gene (reference sequence). J was trimmed by 1 base and V by 3 bases; bases with no gene match: 1. This CDR3 comprises 16 residues. The CDR3 nucleotides read TGTGCCAGCAGCCACCTAGCGGGGGGGTCCTACAATGAGCAGTTCTTC. This translates into CASSHLAGGSYNEQFF.

The rearrangement links TRBV6-5 to TRBJ1-1, with 11 nucleotides matching TRBD1. Germline-derived CDR1 and CDR2 are MNHEY and SVGAGI. This CDR3 region has 16 residues. J lost 5 bases, V lost 2 bases, and 7 bases had no gene match. The CDR3, as DNA: TGTGCCAGCAGTTACCGGACAGGGGGCGTAGAAACTGAAGCTTTCTTT. Translated, it gives CASSYRTGGVETEAFF.

As DNA, the CDR3 is TGTGCCAGCAGCTTAGCGGACAGGCACGGAAACACCATATATTTT. It specifies CASSLADRHGNTIYF. The gene calls are TRBV7-2 and TRBJ1-3, with 7 bases aligning to TRBD1. V lost 0 bases to trimming and J lost 4 bases; unmatched junction nucleotides: 3. In germline, CDR1 is SGHTA, CDR2 FQGNSA. The CDR3 spans 15 residues.

The chain is built from TRBV7-3 and TRBJ2-3; TRBD1 matches 8 bases. The V gene's germline CDR1 is SGHTA and CDR2 FQGTGA. CDR3 length equals 15 residues. With 2 bases clipped from V and 1 base from J, the junction kept 2 bases outside the gene matches. This CDR3 is CASSLLTGGTDTQYF. CDR3 in DNA: TGTGCCAGCAGCTTACTGACAGGGGGCACAGATACGCAGTATTTT.